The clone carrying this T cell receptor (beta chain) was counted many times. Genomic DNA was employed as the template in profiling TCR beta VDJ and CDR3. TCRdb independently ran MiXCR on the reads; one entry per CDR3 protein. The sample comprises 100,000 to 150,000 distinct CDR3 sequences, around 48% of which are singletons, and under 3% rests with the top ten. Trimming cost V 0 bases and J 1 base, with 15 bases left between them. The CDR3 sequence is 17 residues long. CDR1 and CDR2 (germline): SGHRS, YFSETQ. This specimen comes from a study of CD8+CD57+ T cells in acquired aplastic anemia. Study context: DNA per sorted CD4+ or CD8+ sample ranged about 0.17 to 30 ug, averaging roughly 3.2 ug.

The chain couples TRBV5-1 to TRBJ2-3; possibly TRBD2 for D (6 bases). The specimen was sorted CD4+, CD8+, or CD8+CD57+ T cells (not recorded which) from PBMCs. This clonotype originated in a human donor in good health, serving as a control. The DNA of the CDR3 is TGCGCCAGCAGCTTGGAGGGTGCGGCTAGCGGCACAGATACGCAGTATTTT. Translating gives CASSLEGAASGTDTQYF.